One and the same sample provided the 20 T cell receptor beta chains below, sequenced in a study of T-cell memory formation after mild COVID-19. TCRdb redid the calling of the 5' RACE reads with MiXCR, one entry per CDR3 protein. The sample consists of some 70,000 distinct CDR3 sequences, roughly a sixth of them appearing once. Sequenced input: PBMCs or a T cell subset sorted from them (not recorded which). Every receptor here comes from an adult woman who had mild COVID-19 (a few samples of this study predate the infection). Cell type and time point are not known.

This chain links TRBV24-1 with TRBJ2-6; 7 bases agree with TRBD1. J lost 4 bases, V lost 8 bases, and 16 bases had no gene match. The germline V gene encodes CDR1 KGHDR and CDR2 SFDVKD. The CDR3 length is 18 residues. The CDR3 region is CATILYLGQPLGANVLTF. CDR3 bases: TGTGCCACCATCTTATACCTGGGACAGCCGTTAGGGGCCAACGTCCTGACTTTC.

In the case of this clonotype: It may be a read error: a sequence one base away is much more abundant. This chain joins TRBV7-3 and TRBJ2-1, with 8 bases lining up with TRBD2. CDR1 is SGHTA and CDR2 is FQGTGA in the germline V gene. The CDR3 length is 16 residues. The CDR3 protein is CASSLGASGSYNEQLF. The CDR3 DNA reads TGTGCCAGCAGCTTGGGAGCTAGCGGGTCCTACAATGAGCAGTTATTC.

The V gene is TRBV5-1, the J gene TRBJ2-7; 8 bases line up with TRBD1. With V trimmed by 0 bases and J by 6 bases, 5 bases remained unmatched. Germline values: CDR1 SGHRS, CDR2 YFSETQ. This CDR3 spans 14 amino acids. Written as DNA, the CDR3 is TGCGCCAGCAGCTTGGGGACAGGGTCGGGCGAGCAGTACTTC. It codes for CASSLGTGSGEQYF.

The chain has TRBV15 and TRBJ2-5, with 8 bases lining up with TRBD1. J lost 1 base, V lost 1 base, and 2 bases had no gene match. Germline CDR1 is LNHNV and CDR2 is YYDKDF (reference sequence). The length of the CDR3 is 15 residues. The chain's CDR3 is CATSRAGTGQETQYF. As DNA, the CDR3 is TGTGCCACCAGCAGAGCGGGGACAGGCCAAGAGACCCAGTACTTC.

This clonotype was picked up a small number of times. The genes are TRBV29-1 and TRBJ2-5; TRBD1 matches 8 bases. Per germline, CDR1 SQVTM and CDR2 ANQGSEA. V lost 5 bases to trimming and J lost 6 bases; unmatched junction nucleotides: 11. This CDR3 region has 14 residues. This CDR3 is CSVLSPGGGQTQYF. CDR3 nucleotide sequence: TGCAGCGTTTTGTCCCCAGGGGGCGGGCAGACCCAGTACTTC.

This clonotype was recorded many times. The rearrangement links TRBV5-1 to TRBJ2-7; TRBD2 might be the D (5 bases). The V end was cut by 5 bases, the J end by 3 bases, with 6 bases between. The CDR3 covers 11 residues. Germline V gene data show CDR1 as SGHRS and CDR2 as YFSETQ. CDR3 DNA: TGCGCCAGCAGGGCGGGCTACGAGCAGTACTTC. Its protein product is CASRAGYEQYF.

The chain couples TRBV6-5 to TRBJ2-7, with D unclear. Germline CDR1 reads MNHEY; CDR2 reads SVGAGI. This CDR3 spans 14 amino acids. V was cut by 4 bases and J by 2 bases, with 12 bases left in between. The CDR3 loop is CASSSVLNPYEQYF. Here the CDR3 DNA reads TGTGCCAGCAGTTCGGTACTAAACCCCTACGAGCAGTACTTC.

This clonotype was seen repeatedly, ten times or more. The V gene is TRBV29-1, the J gene TRBJ2-4, with TRBD2 matching over 12 bases. V was clipped by 5 bases and J by 8 bases; unmatched bases: 10. The CDR3 runs 15 residues. Germline assignment: CDR1 SQVTM and CDR2 ANQGSEA. The DNA for the CDR3 is TGCAGCGTTACCGGACTAGCGGGGCCAGGGGACATTCAGTACTTC. It yields the protein CSVTGLAGPGDIQYF.

The chain recombines TRBV11-2 with TRBJ2-1, with 7 bases aligning to TRBD1. The germline CDR1 and CDR2 sequences are SGHAT and FQNNGV. V lost 4 bases and J lost 8; bases outside the gene matches: 8. CDR3 length equals 14 residues. The CDR3 DNA is TGTGCCAGCAGCTACCAGACAGGGTGGGATGAGCAGTTCTTC. Its protein product is CASSYQTGWDEQFF. Variable domain in full (rest from reference TRBV11-2 and TRBJ2-1): EAGVAQSPRYKIIEKRQSVAFWCNPISGHATLYWYQQILGQGPKLLIQFQNNGVVDDSQLPKDRFSAERLKGVDSTLKIQPAKLEDSAVYLCASSYQTGWDEQFFGPGTRLTVL.

The table lists this clonotype with many counts. The rearrangement links TRBV15 to TRBJ2-5; D tentatively fits TRBD1 or TRBD2 (7 bases each). The germline V gene encodes CDR1 LNHNV and CDR2 YYDKDF (reference sequence). The CDR3 contains 14 residues. V lost 5 bases and J 2 bases, leaving 12 bases between the germline ends. CDR3 amino acids: CATSPGGGQETQYF. The CDR3 nucleotides are TGTGCCACCAGCCCAGGGGGGGGGCAAGAGACCCAGTACTTC.

This clonotype was counted a few times. The chain uses TRBV6-6 and TRBJ2-1; D gene uncertain. Germline assignment: CDR1 MNHNY and CDR2 SVGAGI (reference sequence). The CDR3 totals 16 residues. V was trimmed by 0 bases and J by 5 bases, leaving 14 bases between them. DNA for the CDR3: TGTGCCAGCAGTTACTCATGGGCTGAAGAGGACAATGAGCAGTTCTTC. Protein sequence: CASSYSWAEEDNEQFF.

The rearrangement links TRBV4-1 to TRBJ2-2; possible D gene TRBD2, 6 bases. The CDR3 runs to 15 residues. V shed 3 bases and J shed 6 bases, with 14 bases lying between them. Germline CDR1 and CDR2: MGHRA and YSYEKL. In DNA form, the CDR3 reads TGCGCCAGCAGCCATACGGGCGGAGGGGCCGGGGAGCTGTTTTTT. It codes for CASSHTGGGAGELFF.

This clonotype was observed many times. CDR3 sequence reads: CASSLEGQGWPRGSGKLFF. CDR3 DNA: TGTGCCAGCAGCTTAGAGGGACAGGGCTGGCCCCGGGGATCCGGAAAACTGTTTTTT. The rearrangement joins TRBV7-9 to TRBJ1-4; 9 nucleotides align to TRBD1. The CDR3 runs 19 residues. Germline trimming cut 1 base from V and 10 bases from J; bases unmatched to any gene: 19. Germline V lookup: CDR1 SEHNR, CDR2 FQNEAQ (reference sequence).

This clonotype has just a few counts. This chain uses TRBV7-9 with TRBJ1-4, with D perhaps TRBD1 (6 bases). Germline loops: CDR1 SEHNR, CDR2 FQNEAQ (reference sequence). CDR3 length: 15 residues. Trimming removed 3 bases at V and 6 bases at J, with 14 bases between. In DNA, the CDR3 is TGTGCCAGCAGCTTGACAGGAGGGGTGGATGAAAAACTGTTTTTT. This sequence encodes CASSLTGGVDEKLFF.

This clonotype was counted a few times. The chain joins TRBV7-8 to TRBJ2-4; 8 nucleotides match TRBD1. There are 16 residues in the CDR3. Germline values: CDR1 SGHVS, CDR2 FQNEAQ. Unmatched junction bases numbered 6, after V lost 5 bases and J lost 0 bases. CDR3 protein: CASSPRTGIAKNIQYF. Here the CDR3 DNA reads TGTGCCAGCAGCCCTCGGACAGGGATAGCCAAAAACATTCAGTACTTC. Combining the CDR3 with reference TRBV7-8 and TRBJ2-4 gives the whole variable domain GAGVSQSPRYKVAKRGQDVALRCDPISGHVSLFWYQQALGQGPEFLTYFQNEAQLDKSGLPSDRFFAERPEGSVSTLKIQRTQQEDSAVYLCASSPRTGIAKNIQYFGAGTRLSVL.

This chain uses TRBV5-6 with TRBJ2-7; either TRBD1 or TRBD2 may supply D (5 bases each). This CDR3 contains 15 residues. Germline V lookup: CDR1 SGHDT, CDR2 YYEEEE. The V end was cut by 4 bases, the J end by 0 bases, with 14 bases between. DNA for the CDR3: TGTGCCAGCAGCCCCTCCGGGGCCCGCTCCTACGAGCAGTACTTC. This sequence encodes CASSPSGARSYEQYF.

The chain combines TRBV5-5 with TRBJ2-7; D gene uncertain. CDR1 and CDR2 (germline): SGHKS, YYEKEE (reference sequence). V was trimmed by 7 bases and J by 3 bases, leaving 11 bases between them. This CDR3 spans 12 amino acids. CDR3 protein: CASYDRYYEQYF. The DNA of the CDR3 is TGTGCCAGCTACGACCGGTACTACGAGCAGTACTTC.

This clonotype was found a few times. The chain joins TRBV24-1 to TRBJ1-2; no definite D call. V was shortened by 1 base and J by 7 bases, with 6 bases between the two germline ends. The germline V gene encodes CDR1 KGHDR and CDR2 SFDVKD. The CDR3 runs to 12 residues. This CDR3 is CATSDLDLGYTF. The CDR3 nucleotides read TGTGCCACCAGTGATTTAGACCTTGGCTACACCTTC.

This clonotype was counted between two and nine times. Here the CDR3 reads CASSPGTGGGKQYF. The CDR3 nucleotides are TGTGCCAGCAGTCCCGGGACAGGGGGTGGTAAGCAGTACTTC. The chain is built from TRBV27 and TRBJ2-7, with 11 bases aligning to TRBD1. Germline assignment: CDR1 MNHEY and CDR2 SMNVEV (reference sequence). CDR3 size: 14 residues. Trimming cost V 5 bases and J 8 bases; bases outside gene matches: 8.

This chain connects TRBV11-1 to TRBJ2-1; 8 positions agree with TRBD2. Germline V gene lookup returns CDR1 SGHAT and CDR2 FQDESV (reference sequence). CDR3 length equals 16 residues. The trim removed 5 bases at V and 4 bases at J, leaving 10 bases unmatched. CDR3 in amino acids: CASSQGYRGGYNEQFF. Here the CDR3 DNA reads TGTGCCAGCAGCCAAGGGTACCGCGGGGGGTACAATGAGCAGTTCTTC.